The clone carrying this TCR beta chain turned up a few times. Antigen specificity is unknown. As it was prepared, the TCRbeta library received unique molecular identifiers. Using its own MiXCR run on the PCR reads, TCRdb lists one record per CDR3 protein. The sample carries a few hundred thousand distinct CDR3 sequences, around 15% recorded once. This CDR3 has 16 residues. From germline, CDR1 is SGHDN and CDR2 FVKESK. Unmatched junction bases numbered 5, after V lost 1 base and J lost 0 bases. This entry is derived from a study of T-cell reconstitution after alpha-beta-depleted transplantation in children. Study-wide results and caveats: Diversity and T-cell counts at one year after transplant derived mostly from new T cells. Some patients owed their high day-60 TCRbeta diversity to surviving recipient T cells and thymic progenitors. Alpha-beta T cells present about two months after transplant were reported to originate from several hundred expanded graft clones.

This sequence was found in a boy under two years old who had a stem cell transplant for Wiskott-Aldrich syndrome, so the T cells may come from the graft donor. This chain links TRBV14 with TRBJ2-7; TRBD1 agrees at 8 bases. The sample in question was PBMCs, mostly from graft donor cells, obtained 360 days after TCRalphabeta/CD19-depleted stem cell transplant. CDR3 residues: CASSQGRQGPSYEQYF. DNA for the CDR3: TGTGCCAGCAGCCAAGGTCGACAGGGGCCCTCCTACGAGCAGTACTTC.